The rows below give T cell receptor beta chains drawn from one sample of a study of blood T cells in healthy people across ages. TCRdb itself ran the 5' RACE reads through MiXCR, one entry per CDR3 protein. The profile shows approximately 800,000 distinct CDR3 sequences, 58% of them singletons. The sequencing sample was made of blood. The receptors derive from a man aged 30 to 39 in good health. The CDR3 runs from the conserved cysteine through the conserved F or W. The order of the fields is V gene, D gene, J gene, clone size, CDR3 DNA, CDR3 protein. D genes are given only for firm matches. The size of a clone is reported for some rows only, either as once, few or many, or as a class for expanded clones.

TRBV24-1	.	TRBJ2-1	.	TGTGCAACCAGAGAGCGAAGGGGCAATGAGCAGTTCTTC	CATRERRGNEQFF
TRBV6-5	.	TRBJ2-7	few	TGTGCCAGCAGTTACTCCCGGGAAACCTACGAGCAGTACTTC	CASSYSRETYEQYF
TRBV20-1	TRBD2	TRBJ2-5	.	TGCAGTGCTAGGGGAGGGATCGGGGAGACCCAGTACTTC	CSARGGIGETQYF
TRBV20-1	TRBD2	TRBJ2-1	few	TGCAGTGCTAGAGTACTAGCGGGGGGTTTTACCTCCTACAATGAGCAGTTCTTC	CSARVLAGGFTSYNEQFF
TRBV7-9	.	TRBJ1-2	.	TGTGCCAGCAGCTTAGATTTGATGAATGGCTACACCTTC	CASSLDLMNGYTF
TRBV9	.	TRBJ2-1	.	TGTGCCAGCAGGACAGCGAGTAGCTACAATGAGCAGTTCTTC	CASRTASSYNEQFF
TRBV29-1	.	TRBJ2-1	few	TGCAGCGCTGATAGGCGCCAGGGACGGGGTGAGCAGTTCTTC	CSADRRQGRGEQFF
TRBV18	TRBD1	TRBJ2-3	.	TGTGCCAGCTCACCGCCGGGACAGGGGACAGATACGCAGTATTTT	CASSPPGQGTDTQYF
TRBV7-8	.	TRBJ2-7	.	TGTGCCAGCAGCTTAGGGTGGGGCAGGGCCGGCCCCAACTCCTACGAGCAGTACTTC	CASSLGWGRAGPNSYEQYF
TRBV20-1	.	TRBJ1-2	few	TGCAGTGCTAGAGATCAGACAGCGGCCGGCTACACCTTC	CSARDQTAAGYTF
TRBV6-2/TRBV6-3	.	TRBJ2-7	.	TGTGCCAGCAGAACGACAGACTACTCCTACGAGCAGTACTTC	CASRTTDYSYEQYF
TRBV20-1	.	TRBJ2-5	.	TGCAGTGCTAGAGACGCAGGGAAAGAGACCCAGTACTTC	CSARDAGKETQYF
TRBV6-2/TRBV6-3	.	TRBJ2-1	few	TGTGCCAGCAGTGCCGGCCGAGGGGGCTACAATGAGCAGTTCTTC	CASSAGRGGYNEQFF
TRBV4-2	.	TRBJ2-5	.	TGTGCCAGCAGCCAAGAACAAGACAGAAAAGAGACCCAGTACTTC	CASSQEQDRKETQYF
TRBV30	.	TRBJ2-2	.	TGTGCCTGGAATAGATACACCGGGGAGCTGTTTTTT	CAWNRYTGELFF
TRBV7-2	TRBD2	TRBJ2-5	.	TGTGCCAGCACCCTGGGGCTAGCGGGAGAGACCCAGTACTTC	CASTLGLAGETQYF
TRBV7-9	.	TRBJ2-7	few	TGTGCCAGCAGCTTAGCGTCCCACTACGAGCAGTACTTC	CASSLASHYEQYF
TRBV5-6	.	TRBJ2-1	once	TGTGCCAGCTCGGCGGATGAAACCTACGATGAGCAGTTCTTC	CASSADETYDEQFF